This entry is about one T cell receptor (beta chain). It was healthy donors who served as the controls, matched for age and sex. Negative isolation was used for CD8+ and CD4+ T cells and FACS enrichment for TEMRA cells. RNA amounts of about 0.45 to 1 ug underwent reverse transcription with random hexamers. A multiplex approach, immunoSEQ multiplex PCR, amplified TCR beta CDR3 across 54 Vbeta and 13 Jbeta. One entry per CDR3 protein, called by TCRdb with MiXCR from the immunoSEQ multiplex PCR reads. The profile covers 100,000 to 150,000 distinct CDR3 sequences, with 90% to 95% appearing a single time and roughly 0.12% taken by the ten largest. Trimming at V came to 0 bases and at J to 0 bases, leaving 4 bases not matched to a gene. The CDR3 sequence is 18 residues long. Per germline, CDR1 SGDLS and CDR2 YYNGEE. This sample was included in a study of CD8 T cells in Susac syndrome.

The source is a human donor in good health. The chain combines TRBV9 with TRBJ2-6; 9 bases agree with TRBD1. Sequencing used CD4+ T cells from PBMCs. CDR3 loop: CASSVVQGADSGANVLTF. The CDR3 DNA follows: TGTGCCAGCAGCGTAGTACAGGGGGCCGACTCTGGGGCCAACGTCCTGACTTTC.